This entry features one T cell receptor beta chain sequence. No antigen is known for it. Assay: immunoSEQ multiplex PCR; the TCRdb copy retains only in-frame clones and omits some. This table has tens of thousands of clones, roughly 91% appearing once. The record originates from a study of T cells in localized non-small cell lung cancer. Germline CDR1 is SGHDN and CDR2 is FVKESK. V lost 1 base to trimming and J lost 5 bases, with 12 bases between them. This CDR3 contains 15 residues. Study results and caveats: Prolonged overall survival went with higher T cell density in the blood. Among the top 100 tumor clones, a median around 57 appeared in adjacent lung.

The chain employs TRBV14 and TRBJ1-3; no clear D gene. The receptor was derived from a woman aged 40 to 75 with stage I squamous cell lung carcinoma. Here the sequenced sample was peripheral blood, taken before any cancer treatment. The CDR3, as DNA: TGTGCCAGCAGCCAAGGAGGGTCAACGAGAAACACCATATATTTT. Its protein product is CASSQGGSTRNTIYF.